This T cell receptor beta chain was profiled in a study of blood T cell repertoires in COVID-19. Study in general: The United States, Italy and Spain were the sources of the acute and convalescent COVID-19 samples. T cells, B-cell-depleted T cells, or PBMCs provided the cDNA or gDNA that served as material.

Germline V gives CDR1 MGHRA, CDR2 YSYEKL. This CDR3 region has 18 residues. J gave up 0 bases and V 0 bases, and 6 bases lay outside the gene matches. Per the study methods: Counts of nucleated cells, estimated from reference gene primer amplification, were obtained. Profiled with immunoSEQ multiplex PCR; TCRdb holds only in-frame clones, not every one. V, J and clone size are those of that table, while D and trimming were read from the DNA. This table holds approximately 310,000 clones, around 87% found once. The sequenced sample was peripheral blood. The chain employs TRBV4-1 and TRBJ2-7; TRBD2 aligns across 12 bases. The receptor was derived from a woman aged 50 to 60 who had recovered from COVID-19. CDR3 nucleotides: TGCGCCAGCAGCCAAGAACCTAGCGGGGGGGACCTCTCCTACGAGCAGTACTTC. This codes for CASSQEPSGGDLSYEQYF.